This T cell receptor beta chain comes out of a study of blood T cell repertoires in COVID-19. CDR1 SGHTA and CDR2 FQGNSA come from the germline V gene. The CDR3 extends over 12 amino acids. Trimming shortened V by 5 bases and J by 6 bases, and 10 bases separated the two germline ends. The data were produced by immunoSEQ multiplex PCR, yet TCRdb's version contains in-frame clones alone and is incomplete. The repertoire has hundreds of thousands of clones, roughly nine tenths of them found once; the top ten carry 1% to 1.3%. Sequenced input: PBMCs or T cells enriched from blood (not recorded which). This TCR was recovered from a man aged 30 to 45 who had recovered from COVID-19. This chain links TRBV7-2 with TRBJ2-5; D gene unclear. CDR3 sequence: CASSPTQQTQYF. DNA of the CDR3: TGTGCCAGCAGCCCGACACAGCAGACCCAGTACTTC.